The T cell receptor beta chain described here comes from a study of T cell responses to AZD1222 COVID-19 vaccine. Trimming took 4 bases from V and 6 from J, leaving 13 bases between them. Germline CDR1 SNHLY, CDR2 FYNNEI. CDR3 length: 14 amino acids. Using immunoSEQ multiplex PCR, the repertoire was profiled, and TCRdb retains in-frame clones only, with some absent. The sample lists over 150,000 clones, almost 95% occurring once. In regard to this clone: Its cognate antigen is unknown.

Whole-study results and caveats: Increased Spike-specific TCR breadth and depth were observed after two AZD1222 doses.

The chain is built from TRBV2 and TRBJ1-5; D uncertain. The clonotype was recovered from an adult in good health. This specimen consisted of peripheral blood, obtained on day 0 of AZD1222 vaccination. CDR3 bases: TGTGCCAGCAGTGGGGTGGGAGCCGGTCAGCCCCAGCATTTT. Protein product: CASSGVGAGQPQHF.